This TCR beta chain derives from a study of blood T cell repertoires in COVID-19. The length of the CDR3 is 14 residues. Trimming took 5 bases from V and 1 from J; bases not matched to a gene: 4. Per the germline V gene, CDR1 is LNHDA and CDR2 is SQIVND (reference sequence). Profiled with immunoSEQ multiplex PCR; TCRdb holds only in-frame clones, not every one. The table lists 99,000 or so clones, 82% of them singletons. The chain joins TRBV19 to TRBJ1-1, with 7 positions matching TRBD1. The sequenced sample consisted of peripheral blood. This receptor was taken from a man aged 60 to 75 with acute or convalescent COVID-19. The CDR3 sequence: CASSLTGANTEAFF. The CDR3 DNA follows: TGTGCCAGTAGTTTAACAGGGGCGAACACTGAAGCTTTCTTT.